These 12 T cell receptor beta chains came from one sample sequenced in a study of Graves' ophthalmopathy and Graves' hyperthyroidism. CDR3 regions of TCR beta were amplified from RNA transcripts. HTBI primers served in a first-round RT-PCR, which a second-round multiplex PCR followed. TCRdb independently ran MiXCR on the multiplex PCR reads; one entry per CDR3 protein. The table has a few hundred thousand distinct CDR3 sequences, around a sixth seen once. The material sequenced was peripheral blood. The receptors were sampled from an adult man with Graves' ophthalmopathy.

This clonotype has ten or more counts. The V and J genes are TRBV2 and TRBJ1-2, with D hard to call. This CDR3 is 13 amino acids long. V lost 2 bases, J lost 6 bases, and 10 bases lay in between. Germline V gives CDR1 SNHLY, CDR2 FYNNEI. For the CDR3, the DNA is TGTGCCAGCAGTGAAATCCCAGGAAATGGCTACACCTTC. Translating gives CASSEIPGNGYTF.

This clonotype was seen repeatedly, ten times or more. V usage is TRBV20-1 and J usage is TRBJ1-1; maybe TRBD1 (5 bases). This CDR3 is 14 amino acids long. The ends were cut back, 1 base at V and 4 bases at J, with 13 bases in the middle. Germline V CDR1 and CDR2: DFQATT, SNEGSKA (reference sequence). The DNA for the CDR3 is TGCAGTGCTAGAGGGGGGTACGTGGGCACTGAAGCTTTCTTT. Its translation: CSARGGYVGTEAFF.

V gene TRBV5-1 combines with J gene TRBJ1-1; the D gene is possibly TRBD1 (6 bases). The V end was cut by 3 bases, the J end by 5 bases, with 23 bases between. This CDR3 spans 17 amino acids. Per the germline V gene, CDR1 is SGHRS and CDR2 is YFSETQ. The CDR3 region is CASSSQSTGPTGTEAFF. In DNA, the CDR3 is TGCGCCAGCAGCTCCCAATCAACAGGGCCCACAGGGACTGAAGCTTTCTTT.

This clonotype was observed many times. J is TRBJ1-5 and V is TRBV7-2, with unresolved D. V lost 4 bases and J lost 6, with 13 bases in between. CDR1 and CDR2 from the germline V gene are SGHTA and FQGNSA. This CDR3 is 14 amino acids long. Here the CDR3 reads CASSSQSWGQPQHF. The CDR3, as DNA: TGTGCCAGCAGCTCTCAAAGTTGGGGTCAGCCCCAGCATTTT.

Many counts were recorded for this clonotype. The genes are TRBV20-1 and TRBJ2-7, with 10 bases matching TRBD1. With 8 bases clipped from V and 6 bases from J, the junction kept 19 bases outside the gene matches. CDR1 DFQATT and CDR2 SNEGSKA come from the germline V gene (reference sequence). The CDR3 runs to 16 residues. The CDR3 nucleotides read TGCAGTCCAACCCGAGGGGGGACAGGGGATTTTGGCGAGCAGTACTTC. Translating gives CSPTRGGTGDFGEQYF.

This clonotype was seen repeatedly, ten times or more. The chain has TRBV27 and TRBJ2-7; D is perhaps TRBD2 (5 bases). Germline values: CDR1 MNHEY, CDR2 SMNVEV (reference sequence). CDR3 length equals 14 residues. The V gene lost 3 bases and the J gene lost 3 bases, with 12 bases spanning the gap. The DNA for the CDR3 is TGTGCCAGCAGTTTGGGGAGTTCGGGCTACGAGCAGTACTTC. As protein: CASSLGSSGYEQYF.

This clonotype was detected many times. The chain carries TRBV5-1 and TRBJ1-2; D may be TRBD1 (5 bases). V gave up 6 bases and J gave up 4 bases, with 10 bases separating them. The germline V gene has CDR1 SGHRS and CDR2 YFSETQ. This CDR3 is 12 amino acids long. CDR3 region: CASTTGLYGYTF. The CDR3 DNA follows: TGCGCCAGCACAACAGGACTCTATGGCTACACCTTC. Complete variable domain (other parts from reference TRBV5-1 and TRBJ1-2): KAGVTQTPRYLIKTRGQQVTLSCSPISGHRSVSWYQQTPGQGLQFLFEYFSETQRNKGNFPGRFSGRQFSNSRSEMNVSTLELGDSALYLCASTTGLYGYTFGSGTRLTVV.

This clonotype was detected many times. This chain links TRBV4-2 with TRBJ1-1; D call uncertain. The CDR3 has 19 residues. V lost 0 bases to trimming and J lost 1 base, with 21 bases between them. Germline V gene data show CDR1 as LGHNA and CDR2 as YNFKEQ. The CDR3 DNA reads TGTGCCAGCAGCCAAGAAGACCTCCTTATTTTAGGGAGGAACACTGAAGCTTTCTTT. Protein product: CASSQEDLLILGRNTEAFF.

This clonotype was counted at least ten times. The chain recombines TRBV5-6 with TRBJ2-7; no clear D gene. V was trimmed by 0 bases and J by 5 bases, leaving 12 bases between them. This CDR3 has 14 amino acids. From germline, CDR1 is SGHDT and CDR2 YYEEEE. This CDR3 is CASSLGFKSNEQYF. Written as DNA, the CDR3 is TGTGCCAGCAGCTTGGGGTTCAAATCCAACGAGCAGTACTTC.

This clonotype was counted many times. This chain links TRBV29-1 with TRBJ2-7, with no clear D. The CDR3 has 11 amino acids. Trimming removed 4 bases from V and 2 bases from J, with 6 bases in between. CDR1 and CDR2 from the germline V gene are SQVTM and ANQGSEA. CDR3 in amino acids: CSVAGAYEQYF. The CDR3 DNA sequence: TGCAGCGTTGCTGGGGCCTACGAGCAGTACTTC.

This clonotype was counted at least ten times. The chain has TRBV10-3 and TRBJ2-5; D not resolved. From germline, CDR1 is ENHRY and CDR2 SYGVKD. The CDR3 is made up of 13 amino acids. V lost 0 bases and J lost 4, with 6 bases in between. The CDR3 sequence: CAISESTGETQYF. In DNA, the CDR3 is TGTGCCATCAGTGAGTCGACGGGAGAGACCCAGTACTTC.

This clonotype was observed at least ten times. The chain uses TRBV19 and TRBJ1-6; D is ambiguous. CDR3 length: 17 residues. Trimming stripped 1 base from V and 0 bases from J, with 10 bases between. CDR1 is LNHDA and CDR2 is SQIVND in the germline V gene (reference sequence). Here the CDR3 DNA reads TGTGCCAGTAGTATAGCCGCAGTCAGCTCCTATAATTCACCCCTCCACTTT. This translates into CASSIAAVSSYNSPLHF. Variable domain in full (rest from reference TRBV19 and TRBJ1-6): DGGITQSPKYLFRKEGQNVTLSCEQNLNHDAMYWYRQDPGQGLRLIYYSQIVNDFQKGDIAEGYSVSREKKESFPLTVTSAQKNPTAFYLCASSIAAVSSYNSPLHFGNGTRLTVT.